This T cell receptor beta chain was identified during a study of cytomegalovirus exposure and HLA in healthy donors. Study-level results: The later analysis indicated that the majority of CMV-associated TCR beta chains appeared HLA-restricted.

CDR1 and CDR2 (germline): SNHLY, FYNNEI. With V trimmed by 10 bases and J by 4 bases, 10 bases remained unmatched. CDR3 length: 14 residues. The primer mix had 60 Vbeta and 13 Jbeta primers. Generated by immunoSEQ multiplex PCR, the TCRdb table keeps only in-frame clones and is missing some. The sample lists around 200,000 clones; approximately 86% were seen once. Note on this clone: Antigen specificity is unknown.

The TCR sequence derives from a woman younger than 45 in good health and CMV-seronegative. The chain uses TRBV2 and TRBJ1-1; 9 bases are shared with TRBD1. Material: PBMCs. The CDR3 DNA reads TGTGCCACCGAAAACAGGGGGCTGGGCACTGAAGCTTTCTTT. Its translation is CATENRGLGTEAFF.